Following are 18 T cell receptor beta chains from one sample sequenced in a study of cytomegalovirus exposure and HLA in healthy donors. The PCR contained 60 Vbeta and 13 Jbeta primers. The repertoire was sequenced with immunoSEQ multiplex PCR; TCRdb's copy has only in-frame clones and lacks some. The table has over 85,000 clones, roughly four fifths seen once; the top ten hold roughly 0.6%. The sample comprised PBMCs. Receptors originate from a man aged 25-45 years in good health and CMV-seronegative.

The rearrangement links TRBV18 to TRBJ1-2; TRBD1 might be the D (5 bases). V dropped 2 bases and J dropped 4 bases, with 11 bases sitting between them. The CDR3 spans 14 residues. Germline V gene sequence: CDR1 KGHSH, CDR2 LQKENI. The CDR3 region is CASSPVRDVYGYTF. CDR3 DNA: TGTGCCAGCTCACCAGTCAGGGATGTCTATGGCTACACCTTC.

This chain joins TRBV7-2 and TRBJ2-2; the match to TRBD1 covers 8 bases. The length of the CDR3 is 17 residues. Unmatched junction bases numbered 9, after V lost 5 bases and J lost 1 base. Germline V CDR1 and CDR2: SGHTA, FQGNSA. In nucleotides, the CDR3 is TGTGCCAGCAGCACTAGGGGTGGGACAGGGAACACCGGGGAGCTGTTTTTT. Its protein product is CASSTRGGTGNTGELFF.

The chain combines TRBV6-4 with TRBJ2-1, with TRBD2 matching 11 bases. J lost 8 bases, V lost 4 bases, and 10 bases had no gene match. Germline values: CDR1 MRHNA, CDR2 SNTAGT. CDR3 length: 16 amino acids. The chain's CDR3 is CASSAKSSGRAHEQFF. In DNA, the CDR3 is TGTGCCAGCAGTGCTAAAAGTAGCGGGAGGGCGCATGAGCAGTTCTTC.

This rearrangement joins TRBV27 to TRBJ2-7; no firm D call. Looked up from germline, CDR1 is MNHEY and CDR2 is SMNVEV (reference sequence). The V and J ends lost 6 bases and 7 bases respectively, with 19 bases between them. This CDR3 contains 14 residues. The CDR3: CASRSLTVPGEQYV. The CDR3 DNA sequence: TGTGCCAGCAGGTCACTTACCGTACCCGGAGAGCAGTACGTC.

Written as DNA, the CDR3 is TGTGCCAGCAGCCAGGGGCCCGGGACAGGGATATACGAGCAGTACGTC. The encoded protein is CASSQGPGTGIYEQYV. This sequence joins TRBV6-6 and TRBJ2-7; TRBD1 agrees at 9 bases. The CDR3 sequence is 16 residues long. J lost 4 bases, V lost 6 bases, and 13 bases had no gene match. Germline CDR1 and CDR2: MNHNY and SVGAGI (reference sequence).

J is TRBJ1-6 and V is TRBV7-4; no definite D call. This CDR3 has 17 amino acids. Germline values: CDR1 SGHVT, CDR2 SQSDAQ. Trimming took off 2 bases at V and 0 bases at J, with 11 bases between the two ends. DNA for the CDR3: TGTGCCAGCAGCTTATCGGGGTCCTTCTCCTATAATTCACCCCTCCACTTT. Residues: CASSLSGSFSYNSPLHF.

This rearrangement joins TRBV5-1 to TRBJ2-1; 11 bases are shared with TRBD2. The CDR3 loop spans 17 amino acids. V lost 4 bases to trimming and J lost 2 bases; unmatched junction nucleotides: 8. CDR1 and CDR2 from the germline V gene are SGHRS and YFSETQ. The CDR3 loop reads CASSLVAGGPTYNEQFF. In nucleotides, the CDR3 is TGCGCCAGCAGCCTAGTAGCGGGAGGGCCCACCTACAATGAGCAGTTCTTC.

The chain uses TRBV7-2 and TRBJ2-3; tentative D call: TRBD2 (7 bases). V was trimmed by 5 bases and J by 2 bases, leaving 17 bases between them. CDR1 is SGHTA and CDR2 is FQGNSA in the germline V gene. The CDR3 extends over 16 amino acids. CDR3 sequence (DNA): TGTGCCAGCAGCGTAACAGGGAGGGGTGACACAGATACGCAGTATTTT. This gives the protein CASSVTGRGDTDTQYF.

As DNA, the CDR3 is TGTGCCAGTAGTACGACAGGGTGGGTGGATACGCAGTATTTT. It is translated as CASSTTGWVDTQYF. The genes are TRBV19 and TRBJ2-3; 7 bases are shared with TRBD1. Germline lookup yields CDR1 LNHDA and CDR2 SQIVND (reference sequence). V was clipped by 4 bases and J by 6 bases; unmatched bases: 7. This CDR3 region has 14 residues.

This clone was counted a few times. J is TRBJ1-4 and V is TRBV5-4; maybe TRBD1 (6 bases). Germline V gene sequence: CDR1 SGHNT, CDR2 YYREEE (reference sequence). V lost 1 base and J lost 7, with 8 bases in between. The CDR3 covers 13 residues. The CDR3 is CASSLTGSEKLFF. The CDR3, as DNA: TGTGCCAGCAGCTTGACAGGGAGTGAAAAACTGTTTTTT.

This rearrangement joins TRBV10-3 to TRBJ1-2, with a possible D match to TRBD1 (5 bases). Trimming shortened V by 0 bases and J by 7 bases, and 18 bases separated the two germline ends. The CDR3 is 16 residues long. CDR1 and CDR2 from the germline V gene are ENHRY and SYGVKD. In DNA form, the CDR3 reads TGTGCCATCAGTGAGTCTGGCCAGGGAGGCCGCGCTGGCTACACCTTC. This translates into CAISESGQGGRAGYTF.

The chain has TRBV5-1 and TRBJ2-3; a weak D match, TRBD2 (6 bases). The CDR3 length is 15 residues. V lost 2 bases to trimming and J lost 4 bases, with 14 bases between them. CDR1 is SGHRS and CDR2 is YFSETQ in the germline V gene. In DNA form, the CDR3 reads TGCGCCAGCAGCTTTGGCAGTACGGGGGCAGATACGCAGTATTTT. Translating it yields CASSFGSTGADTQYF.

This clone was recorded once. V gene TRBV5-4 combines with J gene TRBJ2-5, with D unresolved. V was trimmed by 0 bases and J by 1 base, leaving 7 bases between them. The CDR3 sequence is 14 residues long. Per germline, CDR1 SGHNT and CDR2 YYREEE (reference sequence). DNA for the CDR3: TGTGCCAGCAGCTTGGACAGAGCCCAAGAGACCCAGTACTTC. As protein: CASSLDRAQETQYF.

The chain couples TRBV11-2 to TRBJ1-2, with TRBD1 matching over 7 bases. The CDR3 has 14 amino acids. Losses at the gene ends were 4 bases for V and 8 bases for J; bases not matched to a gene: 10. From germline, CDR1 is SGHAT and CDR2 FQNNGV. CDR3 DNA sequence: TGTGCCAGCAGCTCTAGAGACAGGGTTGGGGGCTACACCTTC. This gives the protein CASSSRDRVGGYTF.

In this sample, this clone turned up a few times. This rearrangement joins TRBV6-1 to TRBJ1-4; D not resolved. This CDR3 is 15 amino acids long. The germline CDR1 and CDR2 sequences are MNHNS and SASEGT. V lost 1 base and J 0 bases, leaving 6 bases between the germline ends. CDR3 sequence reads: CASSEGHSTNEKLFF. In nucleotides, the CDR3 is TGTGCCAGCAGTGAAGGACACTCAACTAATGAAAAACTGTTTTTT.

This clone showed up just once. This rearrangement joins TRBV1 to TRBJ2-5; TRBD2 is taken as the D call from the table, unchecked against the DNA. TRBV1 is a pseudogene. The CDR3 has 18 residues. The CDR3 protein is CTSSQGKAASGRKETQYF. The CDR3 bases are TGCACCAGCAGCCAAGGCAAGGCGGCTAGCGGGAGAAAAGAGACCCAGTACTTC.

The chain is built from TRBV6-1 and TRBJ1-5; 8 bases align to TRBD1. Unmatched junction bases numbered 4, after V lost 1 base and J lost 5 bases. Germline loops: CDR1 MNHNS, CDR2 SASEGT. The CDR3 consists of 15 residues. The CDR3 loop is CASSEVQGGYQPQHF. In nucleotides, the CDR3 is TGTGCCAGCAGTGAAGTACAGGGGGGCTATCAGCCCCAGCATTTT.

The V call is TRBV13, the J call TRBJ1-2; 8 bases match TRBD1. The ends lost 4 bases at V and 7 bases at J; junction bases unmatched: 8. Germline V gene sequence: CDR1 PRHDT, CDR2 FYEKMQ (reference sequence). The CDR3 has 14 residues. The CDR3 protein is CASSSGTGGVGYTF. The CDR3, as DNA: TGTGCCAGCAGCTCCGGGACAGGTGGCGTTGGCTACACCTTC.